What follows are 12 T cell receptor beta chains derived from one specimen sequenced in a study of circulating and synovial CD4+ cells in juvenile arthritis. TCRdb's copy holds only in-frame clones and misses some; the assay was immunoSEQ multiplex PCR. Among around 35,000 clones, 95% to 96% were seen once, and the ten largest hold 0.15% to 0.2%. Sequencing used CD4+ T cells from blood. These receptors originate from a human donor with juvenile idiopathic arthritis.

This chain uses TRBV30 with TRBJ1-3, with a tentative D call TRBD1 (5 bases). From germline, CDR1 is GTSNPN and CDR2 SVGIG (reference sequence). V dropped 5 bases and J dropped 0 bases, with 14 bases sitting between them. This CDR3 contains 15 residues. The CDR3 DNA reads as TGTGCCTGGGCGACAGACAGACTCTCTGGAAACACCATATATTTT. The encoded protein is CAWATDRLSGNTIYF.

The J gene is TRBJ2-5, the V gene TRBV5-4; 7 bases are shared with TRBD2. The CDR3 has 15 amino acids. V was pared by 4 bases and J by 5 bases, with 11 bases of the junction left unmatched. The germline V gene encodes CDR1 SGHNT and CDR2 YYREEE (reference sequence). Here the CDR3 reads CASSPGLGRGETQYF. The CDR3 DNA reads TGTGCCAGCAGCCCGGGGTTGGGGCGGGGGGAGACCCAGTACTTC.

This chain links TRBV7-3 with TRBJ1-2, with D perhaps matching TRBD1 (5 bases). V lost 5 bases to trimming and J lost 4 bases, with 17 bases between them. CDR1 and CDR2 (germline): SGHTA, FQGTGA. The CDR3 totals 15 residues. CDR3 coding DNA: TGTGCCAGCAGCCCCCTACCAGGGATTTCCTATGGCTACACCTTC. It encodes CASSPLPGISYGYTF.

DNA for the CDR3: TGTGCCAGCTCCCACCAAGAGGGGAACACTGAAGCTTTCTTT. Translated: CASSHQEGNTEAFF. The chain combines TRBV18 with TRBJ1-1, with D uncertain. In germline, CDR1 is KGHSH, CDR2 LQKENI. This CDR3 contains 14 residues. The V gene lost 6 bases and the J gene lost 1 base, with 12 bases spanning the gap.

The chain combines TRBV2 with TRBJ1-5, with D unresolved. V was trimmed by 1 base and J by 0 bases, leaving 4 bases between them. Germline V gives CDR1 SNHLY, CDR2 FYNNEI. The CDR3 is made up of 14 amino acids. DNA for the CDR3: TGTGCCAGCAGTGAAGTGGCTAGCAATCAGCCCCAGCATTTT. This codes for CASSEVASNQPQHF.

The chain uses TRBV28 and TRBJ1-3; D unclear. The germline V gene has CDR1 MDHEN and CDR2 SYDVKM. CDR3 length: 18 residues. V was clipped by 8 bases and J by 1 base, with 24 bases between them. The CDR3: CASGIWGGSARSGNTIYF. CDR3 nucleotide sequence: TGTGCCAGCGGAATATGGGGAGGATCCGCACGTTCTGGAAACACCATATATTTT. Full variable domain (remainder filled in from reference TRBV28 and TRBJ1-3): DVKVTQSSRYLVKRTGEKVFLECVQDMDHENMFWYRQDPGLGLRLIYFSYDVKMKEKGDIPEGYSVSREKKERFSLILESASTNQTSMYLCASGIWGGSARSGNTIYFGEGSWLTVV.

This clone was seen a handful of times. The V and J genes are TRBV19 and TRBJ2-1; possibly TRBD1 for D (5 bases). There are 14 residues in the CDR3. The V end was cut by 3 bases, the J end by 7 bases, with 13 bases between. Looked up from germline, CDR1 is LNHDA and CDR2 is SQIVND (reference sequence). The CDR3 here is CASSIPLYRNEQFF. For the CDR3, the DNA is TGTGCCAGTAGTATTCCCCTTTACAGGAATGAGCAGTTCTTC.

V is TRBV4-1 and J is TRBJ2-4; D remains ambiguous. Germline assignment: CDR1 MGHRA and CDR2 YSYEKL. V was clipped by 0 bases and J by 0 bases, with 12 bases between them. CDR3 size: 17 residues. CDR3 sequence (DNA): TGCGCCAGCAGCCAAGATTCCGACATTCTAGCCAAAAACATTCAGTACTTC. Protein product: CASSQDSDILAKNIQYF.

V usage is TRBV28 and J usage is TRBJ1-4; a possible D gene is TRBD1 (5 bases). Germline CDR1 MDHEN, CDR2 SYDVKM. V was clipped by 10 bases and J by 1 base, with 13 bases between them. The CDR3 spans 14 residues. CDR3 nucleotide sequence: TGTGCCACCCTCGGGGGGGGAACTAATGAAAAACTGTTTTTT. Translation gives CATLGGGTNEKLFF.

This chain joins TRBV27 and TRBJ2-3; D gene uncertain. Trimming removed 4 bases at V and 3 bases at J, with 23 bases between. CDR3 size: 18 residues. Germline assignment: CDR1 MNHEY and CDR2 SMNVEV (reference sequence). Here the CDR3 reads CASSYYTLREARTDTQYF. In DNA form, the CDR3 reads TGTGCCAGCAGTTATTATACTTTACGAGAAGCGAGAACAGATACGCAGTATTTT.

The chain recombines TRBV28 with TRBJ1-5, with 9 bases identical to TRBD1. The J segment lost 0 bases and the V segment lost 6 bases, leaving 6 bases of the junction unmatched. Per germline, CDR1 MDHEN and CDR2 SYDVKM. This CDR3 has 16 residues. This chain's CDR3 is CASRPRQGVSNQPQHF. DNA of the CDR3: TGTGCCAGCAGACCAAGACAGGGGGTTAGCAATCAGCCCCAGCATTTT.

The chain couples TRBV30 to TRBJ2-2, with 10 positions matching TRBD1. The CDR3 has 13 amino acids. Per germline, CDR1 GTSNPN and CDR2 SVGIG (reference sequence). V shed 6 bases, J shed 5 bases, and the junction held 3 bases outside the gene matches. This CDR3 reads CACGQGGTGELFF. In DNA form, the CDR3 reads TGTGCCTGCGGACAGGGGGGGACCGGGGAGCTGTTTTTT.